The sequence of this T cell receptor (beta chain) was determined in a study of shared clonotypes between healthy human individuals. The wider study: Three CD4 naive, three CD4 memory, two CD8 naive and one CD8 memory plate were used per donor.

Measured with immunoSEQ multiplex PCR; TCRdb has only the in-frame clones, and not every one. This sample has 2 million to 2.5 million clones, with 92% found just once. V lost 5 bases to trimming and J lost 10 bases, with 9 bases between them. Looked up from germline, CDR1 is MNHNY and CDR2 is SVGAGI (reference sequence). There are 11 residues in the CDR3. General study findings and limits: Across a handful of donors, naive CD4 shared 5% to 5.5%, naive CD8 less than 4%, memory CD4 2% to 2.5%, memory CD8 about 0.4%.

About this clone itself: Antigen unknown.

Sequenced input: naive CD4+ T cells from PBMCs. Subset reported: CD45RA+ positively selected. The chain couples TRBV6-6 to TRBJ2-1; maybe TRBD2 (5 bases). The sequence was collected from a man between 18 and 35 years old in good health. Some clones in this sample may be carry-over from other donors' samples. The CDR3 DNA reads TGTGCCAGCAGTGGTGGCGGGGAGCAGTTCTTC. As protein: CASSGGGEQFF.